Listed here are 28 T cell receptor beta chains from one sample, sequenced in a study of cytomegalovirus exposure and HLA in healthy donors. The PCR had 60 Vbeta and 13 Jbeta primers. Some clones are missing from TCRdb's copy, which holds only in-frame ones; the method was immunoSEQ multiplex PCR. The profile shows more than 150,000 clones, 65% to 85% of them singletons. Sequencing input: PBMCs. The source of these receptors is a woman aged 45 to 65 in good health and CMV-seropositive.

The chain is built from TRBV6-1 and TRBJ1-4; 7 nucleotides agree with TRBD1. V gave up 5 bases and J gave up 4 bases; unmatched junction bases: 7. CDR1 and CDR2 from the germline V gene are MNHNS and SASEGT. The CDR3 has 15 amino acids. The CDR3 spells CASSPRTGGNEKLFF. The CDR3 DNA reads TGTGCCAGCAGTCCACGGACAGGCGGTAATGAAAAACTGTTTTTT.

The V call is TRBV4-3, the J call TRBJ1-2; D is unclear. CDR3 length equals 14 residues. The germline V gene encodes CDR1 LGHNA and CDR2 YSLEER. The V gene lost 0 bases and the J gene lost 4 bases, with 9 bases spanning the gap. DNA of the CDR3: TGCGCCAGCAGCCAAGATGGAGGGCTCTATGGCTACACCTTC. Residues: CASSQDGGLYGYTF.

This clone appeared a single time. This chain links TRBV7-2 with TRBJ2-5, with D perhaps matching TRBD2 (5 bases). V lost 5 bases, J lost 7 bases, and 17 bases lay in between. Germline CDR1 SGHTA, CDR2 FQGNSA. The CDR3 length is 14 residues. CDR3 residues: CASSQRSGHATQYF. The CDR3 DNA reads TGTGCCAGCAGCCAGCGGTCCGGCCATGCGACCCAGTACTTC.

The chain is built from TRBV5-1 and TRBJ2-7, with TRBD2 matching over 10 bases. The germline gives CDR1 SGHRS, CDR2 YFSETQ. The CDR3 covers 15 residues. J gave up 1 base and V 5 bases, and 6 bases lay outside the gene matches. The CDR3 reads CASRGLASKSYEQYF. CDR3 in DNA: TGCGCCAGCAGGGGACTAGCGAGTAAGTCCTACGAGCAGTACTTC.

The chain carries TRBV5-1 and TRBJ2-5; TRBD2 matches at 9 bases. This CDR3 region has 15 residues. V lost 0 bases, J lost 5 bases, and 5 bases stayed unmatched. Germline V gene data show CDR1 as SGHRS and CDR2 as YFSETQ. The CDR3 DNA sequence: TGCGCCAGCAGCTTGGGCGCGGGAGGGCTGGAGACCCAGTACTTC. Translating gives CASSLGAGGLETQYF.

The rearrangement uses TRBV5-8 and TRBJ2-7; D is perhaps TRBD1 (9 bases). This CDR3 contains 16 residues. Germline assignment: CDR1 SGHTS and CDR2 YDEGEE. The V gene lost 2 bases and the J gene lost 7 bases, with 22 bases spanning the gap. The CDR3 nucleotides read TGTGCCAGCAGCTTTATGTTCGGGACAGGGACTAGGGAGCAGTACTTC. It translates to CASSFMFGTGTREQYF.

In this sample, this clone turned up a few times. V gene TRBV11-2 combines with J gene TRBJ1-1; D unclear. Looked up from germline, CDR1 is SGHAT and CDR2 is FQNNGV. V gave up 4 bases and J gave up 8 bases, with 11 bases separating them. The CDR3 contains 12 residues. The CDR3 region has the DNA TGTGCCAGCAGCTCCTCGGGTATCGAAGCTTTCTTT. Its translation: CASSSSGIEAFF.

V usage is TRBV10-3 and J usage is TRBJ1-1; no definite D call. This CDR3 comprises 11 residues. V lost 10 bases and J 4 bases, leaving 10 bases between the germline ends. Per the germline V gene, CDR1 is ENHRY and CDR2 is SYGVKD. CDR3 amino acids: CATHRGTEAFF. The CDR3 nucleotides are TGTGCCACGCATCGGGGCACTGAAGCTTTCTTT.

The CDR3 sequence is CASSLQSANYGYTF. The CDR3 DNA follows: TGTGCCAGCAGCTTACAGTCAGCTAACTATGGCTACACCTTC. V is TRBV7-9 and J is TRBJ1-2; D unclear. Germline CDR1 is SEHNR and CDR2 is FQNEAQ (reference sequence). The V gene lost 2 bases and the J gene lost 0 bases, with 7 bases spanning the gap. The CDR3 loop spans 14 amino acids.

With regard to this clone: The same CDR3 can be traced to other DNA sequences in this sample. This rearrangement joins TRBV7-8 to TRBJ1-2; D possibly corresponds to TRBD1 (6 bases). Germline assignment: CDR1 SGHVS and CDR2 FQNEAQ. V dropped 2 bases and J dropped 8 bases, with 12 bases sitting between them. The CDR3 covers 13 residues. The CDR3 DNA follows: TGTGCCAGCAGCTTATTGGGGGCTCGAGGCTACACCTTC. This codes for CASSLLGARGYTF.

The J gene is TRBJ2-5, the V gene TRBV5-1; TRBD2 matches 7 bases. Near its end, the DNA agrees better with TRBJ2-7, so the J call may be wrong. The CDR3 runs 15 residues. Germline V gene sequence: CDR1 SGHRS, CDR2 YFSETQ. This CDR3 reads CASSFQRGLNYEQYF. As DNA, the CDR3 is TGCGCCAGCAGCTTCCAGCGGGGCCTAAACTACGAGCAGTACTTC.

CDR3 coding DNA: TGTGCCAGCTCACCGTCAAACTATGGCTACACCTTC. Translation gives CASSPSNYGYTF. The V gene is TRBV18, the J gene TRBJ1-2; D not resolved. The ends were cut back, 3 bases at V and 2 bases at J, with 4 bases in the middle. The CDR3 has 12 residues. Germline V gene sequence: CDR1 KGHSH, CDR2 LQKENI.

About this clone: At one end, the junction sequence differs from germline, possibly due to a read error. The gene calls are TRBV13 and TRBJ2-4, with D tentatively TRBD2 (6 bases). CDR1 is PRHDT and CDR2 is FYEKMQ in the germline V gene (reference sequence). This CDR3 is built from 12 residues. The CDR3 here is CASSLRGNSQYF. The CDR3, as DNA: TGTGCCAGCAGCTTACGCGGGAACAGTCAGTACTTC.

The chain couples TRBV2 to TRBJ2-7, with D maybe TRBD2 (5 bases). CDR3 length: 11 residues. Germline loops: CDR1 SNHLY, CDR2 FYNNEI. The V gene lost 3 bases and the J gene lost 6 bases, with 6 bases spanning the gap. CDR3 residues: CASSDRGEQYF. CDR3 nucleotide sequence: TGTGCCAGCAGTGATCGGGGCGAGCAGTACTTC.

The chain is built from TRBV5-4 and TRBJ1-5; D perhaps matches TRBD1 (6 bases). The CDR3 is 19 residues long. The V gene's germline CDR1 is SGHNT and CDR2 YYREEE (reference sequence). V lost 2 bases to trimming and J lost 3 bases, with 24 bases between them. CDR3 sequence: CASSFYFWSWTDYNQPQHF. DNA for the CDR3: TGTGCCAGCAGCTTTTACTTCTGGTCCTGGACAGACTACAATCAGCCCCAGCATTTT.

For the CDR3, the DNA is TGTGCCTTGACATTATCGTTTGAGCAGTTCTTC. It encodes CALTLSFEQFF. The J gene is TRBJ2-1, the V gene TRBV30; D is unresolved. The V gene's germline CDR1 is GTSNPN and CDR2 SVGIG (reference sequence). CDR3 length: 11 residues. V was shortened by 7 bases and J by 9 bases, with 13 bases between the two germline ends.

The rearrangement links TRBV9 to TRBJ2-3, with 7 bases matching TRBD2. The germline V gene has CDR1 SGDLS and CDR2 YYNGEE. The CDR3 length is 15 residues. Trimming cost V 3 bases and J 0 bases; bases outside gene matches: 4. The CDR3, as DNA: TGTGCCAGCAGCGCGACTAGCACTAGCACAGATACGCAGTATTTT. It encodes CASSATSTSTDTQYF. Based on the CDR3 plus reference TRBV9 and TRBJ2-3, the full variable domain is DSGVTQTPKHLITATGQRVTLRCSPRSGDLSVYWYQQSLDQGLQFLIQYYNGEERAKGNILERFSAQQFPDLHSELNLSSLELGDSALYFCASSATSTSTDTQYFGPGTRLTVL.

The V and J genes are TRBV2 and TRBJ1-1; D gene unclear. The V gene's germline CDR1 is SNHLY and CDR2 FYNNEI. V was clipped by 3 bases and J by 5 bases, with 13 bases between them. CDR3 length equals 14 residues. CDR3 region: CASSDFRSGTEAFF. CDR3 nucleotides: TGTGCCAGCAGTGATTTCCGGAGCGGGACTGAAGCTTTCTTT.

The rearrangement uses TRBV9 and TRBJ2-4; TRBD1 might be the D (6 bases). The germline gives CDR1 SGDLS, CDR2 YYNGEE. The length of the CDR3 is 17 residues. V was cut by 0 bases and J by 6 bases, with 19 bases left in between. The CDR3 DNA reads as TGTGCCAGCAGCGTAGGGGGCAGGGGCGGTTTAGGAAACATTCAGTACTTC. Its translation is CASSVGGRGGLGNIQYF.

Only one count was recorded for this clone. J is TRBJ1-2 and V is TRBV5-4, with TRBD1 as a possible D gene (5 bases). V dropped 3 bases and J dropped 3 bases, with 15 bases sitting between them. CDR3 size: 15 residues. Germline CDR1 is SGHNT and CDR2 is YYREEE (reference sequence). CDR3 loop: CASSWGVRRDYGYTF. CDR3 nucleotide sequence: TGTGCCAGCAGCTGGGGGGTTAGGCGGGACTATGGCTACACCTTC.

This sequence joins TRBV5-1 and TRBJ2-1, with 7 bases aligning to TRBD1. Losses at the gene ends were 4 bases for V and 10 bases for J; bases not matched to a gene: 5. Germline V gene data show CDR1 as SGHRS and CDR2 as YFSETQ. This CDR3 is built from 12 residues. This CDR3 reads CASSPQDREQFF. The CDR3, as DNA: TGCGCCAGCAGCCCTCAGGACAGGGAGCAGTTCTTC.

This clone was seen a single time. The V call is TRBV6-6, the J call TRBJ1-5, with 7 bases matching TRBD1. CDR3 length: 14 residues. Losses at the gene ends were 6 bases for V and 5 bases for J; bases not matched to a gene: 7. Germline V gene lookup returns CDR1 MNHNY and CDR2 SVGAGI (reference sequence). This chain's CDR3 is CASSQRGGYQPQHF. CDR3 nucleotide sequence: TGTGCCAGCAGCCAAAGAGGGGGCTATCAGCCCCAGCATTTT.

The V gene is TRBV10-2, the J gene TRBJ1-1; 9 positions match TRBD1. Trimming at V came to 1 base and at J to 2 bases, leaving 14 bases not matched to a gene. Germline assignment: CDR1 WSHSY and CDR2 SAAADI. There are 19 residues in the CDR3. The CDR3 spells CASSELGGWWDRANTEAFF. For the CDR3, the DNA is TGCGCCAGCAGTGAGTTGGGCGGATGGTGGGACAGGGCTAACACTGAAGCTTTCTTT.

The V call is TRBV7-2, the J call TRBJ2-3, with D possibly being TRBD1 (6 bases). The CDR3 loop spans 14 amino acids. V was shortened by 3 bases and J by 6 bases, with 13 bases between the two germline ends. Looked up from germline, CDR1 is SGHTA and CDR2 is FQGNSA. For the CDR3, the DNA is TGTGCCAGCAGCTTGGACCAGGGGTCGGATACGCAGTATTTT. Its protein product is CASSLDQGSDTQYF.

The chain combines TRBV28 with TRBJ1-2; 10 bases map to TRBD1. CDR3 size: 14 residues. Per the germline V gene, CDR1 is MDHEN and CDR2 is SYDVKM. After removal of 1 base from V and 8 bases from J, the junction contained 4 bases not matched to a gene. The CDR3 DNA sequence: TGTGCCAGCAGTTTATTGACAGGGGGCGGCGGCTACACCTTC. This encodes CASSLLTGGGGYTF.

The V call is TRBV6-6, the J call TRBJ2-2, with 7 bases aligning to TRBD2. The CDR3 spans 14 residues. V lost 7 bases and J lost 2; bases outside the gene matches: 4. CDR1 is MNHNY, CDR2 SVGAGI, per germline (reference sequence). The DNA for the CDR3 is TGTGCCAGCACGGGACTACCAAACACCGGGGAGCTGTTTTTT. Translated: CASTGLPNTGELFF.

This clone was picked up a small number of times. The chain recombines TRBV10-3 with TRBJ2-2; 7 bases map to TRBD1. The CDR3 extends over 15 amino acids. The V and J ends lost 7 bases and 2 bases, in that order; junction bases with no gene match: 7. Looked up from germline, CDR1 is ENHRY and CDR2 is SYGVKD. This CDR3 is CAIKTGTANTGELFF. The CDR3 DNA reads TGTGCCATCAAGACCGGGACAGCTAACACCGGGGAGCTGTTTTTT.

The chain joins TRBV4-3 to TRBJ2-1; D gene unclear. CDR1 and CDR2 (germline): LGHNA, YSLEER. The germline V and J ends were trimmed by 4 bases and 2 bases, with 9 bases remaining between them. The CDR3 contains 14 residues. CDR3 region: CASSLRLAYNEQFF. The CDR3 DNA follows: TGCGCCAGCAGCCTCAGACTTGCCTACAATGAGCAGTTCTTC.